Listed below are T cell receptor beta chains from one sample, sequenced in a study of CD8 T cells in Susac syndrome. Via MiXCR, TCRdb re-called the immunoSEQ multiplex PCR reads, giving one row per CDR3 protein. The table lists 120,000 or so distinct CDR3 sequences, roughly 95% of them singletons, with roughly 0.14% in the top ten. The specimen sequenced was CD4+ T cells from PBMCs. The receptors originated from a human donor with Susac syndrome. The CDR3 runs from the conserved cysteine through the conserved F or W. The D gene is left open where the match is weak.

>-|TRBV28|TRBJ1-3
CASSPTGSPGGNTIYF
TGTGCCAGCAGTCCCACAGGCTCCCCGGGTGGAAACACCATATATTTT
>TRBD2|TRBV28|TRBJ2-1
CASSSRLAGGPLERSYNEQFF
TGTGCCAGCAGTTCCAGACTAGCGGGAGGTCCTCTCGAAAGATCCTACAATGAGCAGTTCTTC
>-|TRBV7-3|TRBJ2-6
CASSLYSGANVLTF
TGTGCCAGCAGCTTGTACTCTGGGGCCAACGTCCTGACTTTC
>-|TRBV7-8|TRBJ2-4
CASSFEGAKNIQYF
TGTGCCAGCAGCTTCGAAGGGGCCAAAAACATTCAGTACTTC
>-|TRBV29-1|TRBJ2-3
CSVESLEQYF
TGCAGCGTTGAAAGCTTGGAGCAGTATTTT
>TRBD1|TRBV20-1|TRBJ2-1
CSADDRANEQFF
TGCAGTGCTGATGACAGGGCCAATGAGCAGTTCTTC
>-|TRBV4-3|TRBJ2-2
CASSSVLGTGELFF
TGCGCCAGCAGCTCAGTGCTGGGGACCGGGGAGCTGTTTTTT
>-|TRBV19|TRBJ1-5
CASRRALNQPQHF
TGTGCCAGTAGGAGGGCCCTAAATCAGCCCCAGCATTTT
>TRBD1|TRBV20-1|TRBJ2-3
CSATPGQGAGTDTQYF
TGCAGTGCTACCCCGGGACAGGGCGCCGGCACAGATACGCAGTATTTT
>-|TRBV18|TRBJ2-7
CASSREGYEQYF
TGTGCCAGCTCACGCGAGGGGTACGAGCAGTACTTC
>TRBD2|TRBV7-9|TRBJ2-5
CASNQLAGGRQETQYF
TGTGCCAGCAACCAACTAGCGGGAGGCCGCCAAGAGACCCAGTACTTC
>-|TRBV6-5|TRBJ1-5
CASSYSFRLPQHF
TGTGCCAGCAGTTACTCGTTTAGGTTGCCCCAGCATTTT